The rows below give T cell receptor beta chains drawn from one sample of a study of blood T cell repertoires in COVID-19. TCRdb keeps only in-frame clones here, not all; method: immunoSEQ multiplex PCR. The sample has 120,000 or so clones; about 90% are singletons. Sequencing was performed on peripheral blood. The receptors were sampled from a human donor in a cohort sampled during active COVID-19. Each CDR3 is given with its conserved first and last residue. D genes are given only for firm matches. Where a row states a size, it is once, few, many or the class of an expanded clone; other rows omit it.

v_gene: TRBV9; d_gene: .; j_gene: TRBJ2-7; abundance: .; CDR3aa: CASSPVGQGPYEQYF; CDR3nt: TGTGCCAGCAGCCCCGTGGGGCAGGGGCCCTACGAGCAGTACTTC
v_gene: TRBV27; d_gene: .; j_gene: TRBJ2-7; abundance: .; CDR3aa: CASSRPGSYEQYF; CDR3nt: TGTGCCAGCAGTCGCCCCGGCTCCTACGAGCAGTACTTC
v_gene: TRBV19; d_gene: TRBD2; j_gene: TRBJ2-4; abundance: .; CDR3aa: CASSILAGESIQYF; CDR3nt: TGTGCCAGTAGTATACTAGCGGGAGAGAGCATTCAGTACTTC
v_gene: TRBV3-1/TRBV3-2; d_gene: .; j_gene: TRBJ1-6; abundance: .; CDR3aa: CASSLASDSPLHF; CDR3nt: TGTGCCAGCAGCCTTGCTTCAGATTCACCCCTCCACTTT
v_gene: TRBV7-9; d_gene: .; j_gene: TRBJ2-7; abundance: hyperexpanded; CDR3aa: CASSLELYEQYF; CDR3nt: TGTGCCAGCAGCCTAGAACTCTACGAGCAGTACTTC
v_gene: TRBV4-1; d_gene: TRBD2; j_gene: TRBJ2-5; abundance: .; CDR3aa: CASSPPSGGQFVETQYF; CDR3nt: TGCGCCAGCAGCCCGCCCTCGGGGGGGCAATTTGTAGAGACCCAGTACTTC
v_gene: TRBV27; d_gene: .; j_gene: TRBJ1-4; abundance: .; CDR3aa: CASSYSGTNEKLFF; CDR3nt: TGTGCCAGCAGCTATTCAGGGACTAATGAAAAACTGTTTTTT
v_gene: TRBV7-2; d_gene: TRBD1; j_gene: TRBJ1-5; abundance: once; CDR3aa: CASSWTGRQPQHF; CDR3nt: TGTGCCAGCAGCTGGACAGGTCGTCAGCCCCAGCATTTT
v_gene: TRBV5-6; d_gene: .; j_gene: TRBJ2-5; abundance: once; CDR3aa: CASSLGQSETQYF; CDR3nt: TGTGCCAGCAGCTTGGGTCAGTCGGAGACCCAGTACTTC
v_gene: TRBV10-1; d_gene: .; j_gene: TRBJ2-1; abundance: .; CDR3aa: CASRLYPIDNEQFF; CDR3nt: TGCGCCAGCAGGCTATACCCGATCGACAATGAGCAGTTCTTC
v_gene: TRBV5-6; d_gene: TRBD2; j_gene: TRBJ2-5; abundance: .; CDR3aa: CASSGTSGRVRTMPETQYF; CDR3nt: TGTGCCAGCAGCGGGACTAGCGGGAGGGTCAGAACCATGCCAGAGACCCAGTACTTC
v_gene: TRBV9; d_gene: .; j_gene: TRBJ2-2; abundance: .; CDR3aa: CASSVTVATGELFF; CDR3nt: TGTGCCAGCAGCGTGACAGTTGCGACCGGGGAGCTGTTTTTT
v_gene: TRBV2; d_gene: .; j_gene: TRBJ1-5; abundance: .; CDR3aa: CASSGGQASNQPQHF; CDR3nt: TGTGCCAGCAGTGGTGGACAAGCTAGCAATCAGCCCCAGCATTTT
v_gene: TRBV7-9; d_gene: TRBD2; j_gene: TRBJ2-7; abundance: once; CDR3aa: CASSPPGGSYEQYF; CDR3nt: TGTGCCAGCAGCCCACCGGGGGGCTCCTACGAGCAGTACTTC
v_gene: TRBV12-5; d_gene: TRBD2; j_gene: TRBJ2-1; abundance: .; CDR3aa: CASGLTAGGGGEQFF; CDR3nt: TGTGCTAGTGGTTTGACGGCGGGAGGGGGAGGTGAGCAGTTCTTC
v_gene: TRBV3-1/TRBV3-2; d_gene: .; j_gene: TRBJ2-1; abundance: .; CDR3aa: CASSQGATTFGNEQFF; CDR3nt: TGTGCCAGCAGCCAAGGTGCTACTACATTCGGCAATGAGCAGTTCTTC
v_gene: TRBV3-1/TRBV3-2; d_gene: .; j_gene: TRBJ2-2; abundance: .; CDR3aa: CASSQSGSWGELFF; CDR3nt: TGTGCCAGCAGCCAATCGGGGAGCTGGGGGGAGCTGTTTTTT
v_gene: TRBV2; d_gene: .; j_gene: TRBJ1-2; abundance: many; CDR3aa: CASSARREDYGYTF; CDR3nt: TGTGCCAGCAGTGCCCGCAGGGAAGACTATGGCTACACCTTC
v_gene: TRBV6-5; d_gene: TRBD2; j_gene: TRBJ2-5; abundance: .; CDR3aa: CASSYSPGGTQYF; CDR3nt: TGTGCCAGCAGTTACTCTCCGGGGGGGACCCAGTACTTC
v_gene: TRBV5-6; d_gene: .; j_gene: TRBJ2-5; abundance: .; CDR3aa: CASSPPVGPPGETQYF; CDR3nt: TGTGCCAGCAGCCCCCCGGTTGGCCCCCCAGGGGAGACCCAGTACTTC
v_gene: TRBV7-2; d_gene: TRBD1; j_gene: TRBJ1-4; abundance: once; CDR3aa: CASSAQGGPNEKLFF; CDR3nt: TGTGCCAGCAGCGCCCAAGGGGGCCCTAATGAAAAACTGTTTTTT
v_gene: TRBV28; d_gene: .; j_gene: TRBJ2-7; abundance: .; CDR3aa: CASSPWDFPYEQYF; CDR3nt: TGTGCCAGCAGCCCATGGGACTTTCCCTACGAGCAGTACTTC
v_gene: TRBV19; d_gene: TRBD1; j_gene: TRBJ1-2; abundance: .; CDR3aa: CALLTGPGYTF; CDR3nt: TGTGCCCTTCTGACAGGGCCTGGCTACACCTTC
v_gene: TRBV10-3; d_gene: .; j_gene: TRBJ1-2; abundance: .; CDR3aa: CAISESESYGYTF; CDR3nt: TGTGCCATCAGTGAGTCGGAGAGCTATGGCTACACCTTC
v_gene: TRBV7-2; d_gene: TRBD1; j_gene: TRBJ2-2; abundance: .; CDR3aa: CASSLFGQGAKTGELFF; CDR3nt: TGTGCCAGCAGCTTATTCGGGCAGGGGGCGAAAACCGGGGAGCTGTTTTTT
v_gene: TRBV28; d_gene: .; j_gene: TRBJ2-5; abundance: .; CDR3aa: CASSLFGLQQETQYF; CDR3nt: TGTGCCAGCAGTTTATTTGGACTACAACAAGAGACCCAGTACTTC
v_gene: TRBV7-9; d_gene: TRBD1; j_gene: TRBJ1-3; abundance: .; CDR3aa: CASSSGQTDTIYF; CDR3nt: TGTGCCAGCAGCTCGGGACAGACGGACACCATATATTTT
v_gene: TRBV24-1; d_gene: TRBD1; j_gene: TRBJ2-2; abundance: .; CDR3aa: CATSDASGTGYAGELFF; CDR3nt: TGTGCCACCAGTGATGCCTCCGGGACAGGGTATGCCGGGGAGCTGTTTTTT